One sample yielded the 28 T cell receptor beta chains listed below, sequenced in a study of T cells in Graves' hyperthyroidism and ophthalmopathy. RNA transcripts yielded amplified TCR beta CDR3 regions. The HTBI primer set drove a first-round RT-PCR of the TCR CDR3. TCRdb reprocessed the multiplex PCR reads via MiXCR and lists one record per CDR3 protein. The table records over 500,000 distinct CDR3 sequences, over 35% of them present only once. The sequenced sample consisted of peripheral blood or thyroid tissue (not recorded which). These receptors came from an adult woman with Graves' disease, either hyperthyroidism or ophthalmopathy (not recorded which).

This chain uses TRBV11-2 with TRBJ2-5, with TRBD1 identical over 11 bases. The CDR3 contains 17 residues. The germline V gene has CDR1 SGHAT and CDR2 FQNNGV. J gave up 0 bases and V 6 bases, and 9 bases lay outside the gene matches. Here the CDR3 reads CASRPTGTGGYQETQYF. CDR3 sequence (DNA): TGTGCCAGCAGGCCAACCGGGACAGGGGGATACCAAGAGACCCAGTACTTC.

The table lists this clonotype with many counts. DNA for the CDR3: TGTGCCAGTAGTATGCTGGGCAGGGCCGCTTTCTTT. The encoded protein is CASSMLGRAAFF. This chain links TRBV19 with TRBJ1-1; D perhaps matches TRBD1 (5 bases). The germline V and J ends were trimmed by 3 bases and 11 bases, with 13 bases remaining between them. Germline-derived CDR1 and CDR2 are LNHDA and SQIVND (reference sequence). The CDR3 has 12 amino acids.

This clonotype showed up many times. This rearrangement joins TRBV5-1 to TRBJ1-2; tentative D call: TRBD1 (6 bases). CDR1 and CDR2 (germline): SGHRS, YFSETQ. Trimming left V 4 bases short and J 5 bases short, with 18 bases between. This CDR3 region has 15 residues. For the CDR3, the DNA is TGCGCCAGCAGCCCCGGGGGCCGGGACGCTTATGGCTACACCTTC. Translation: CASSPGGRDAYGYTF.

This clonotype was observed many times. The V call is TRBV25-1, the J call TRBJ1-2; 7 nucleotides agree with TRBD1. The V and J ends lost 4 bases and 1 base, in that order; junction bases with no gene match: 3. This CDR3 region has 14 residues. The germline V gene has CDR1 MGHDK and CDR2 SYGVNS. CDR3 bases: TGTGCCAGCAGTGCCCGACAGGGTAACTATGGCTACACCTTC. Translating gives CASSARQGNYGYTF.

This clonotype was seen at least ten times. The rearrangement joins TRBV11-2 to TRBJ1-1, with D possibly being TRBD1 (6 bases). Germline V gene data show CDR1 as SGHAT and CDR2 as FQNNGV. V lost 0 bases and J lost 8, with 7 bases in between. The CDR3 runs 12 residues. As DNA, the CDR3 is TGTGCCAGCAGCTTAGAGCAGGGGGAAGCTTTCTTT. It encodes CASSLEQGEAFF.

The chain combines TRBV20-1 with TRBJ2-5, with 7 bases lining up with TRBD1. There are 13 residues in the CDR3. CDR1 and CDR2 (germline): DFQATT, SNEGSKA (reference sequence). With V trimmed by 5 bases and J by 0 bases, 3 bases remained unmatched. CDR3 region: CSALTGHQETQYF. CDR3 nucleotide sequence: TGCAGTGCTCTGACAGGGCACCAAGAGACCCAGTACTTC.

In its sample, this clonotype was seen many times. This rearrangement joins TRBV29-1 to TRBJ1-4; D gene unclear. The CDR3 totals 10 residues. CDR1 and CDR2 (germline): SQVTM, ANQGSEA. V was cut by 1 base and J by 10 bases, with 4 bases left in between. The CDR3 loop reads CSVEGGKLFF. The CDR3 bases are TGCAGCGTTGAAGGGGGAAAACTGTTTTTT.

The chain uses TRBV19 and TRBJ1-1; the D is unclear. From germline, CDR1 is LNHDA and CDR2 SQIVND (reference sequence). This CDR3 has 19 residues. Between the trimmed V and J ends, which lost 3 bases and 5 bases, there was a span of 28 bases. The CDR3 DNA reads as TGTGCCAGTAGTATTCGTGGATACCGAGTCCCTGAACTGAGGACTGAAGCTTTCTTT. Amino acids: CASSIRGYRVPELRTEAFF. Combining the CDR3 with reference TRBV19 and TRBJ1-1 gives the whole variable domain DGGITQSPKYLFRKEGQNVTLSCEQNLNHDAMYWYRQDPGQGLRLIYYSQIVNDFQKGDIAEGYSVSREKKESFPLTVTSAQKNPTAFYLCASSIRGYRVPELRTEAFFGQGTRLTVV.

To note about this clonotype: This CDR3 fails to terminate in the conserved phenylalanine or tryptophan, so it likely reflects a read error. The gene calls are TRBV20-1 and TRBJ1-5, with D hard to call. In germline, CDR1 is DFQATT, CDR2 SNEGSKA (reference sequence). The CDR3 covers 13 residues. The V and J ends lost 5 bases and 3 bases respectively, with 11 bases between them. The CDR3 loop reads CSAALGDNQPQHG. CDR3 coding DNA: TGCAGTGCTGCTTTAGGAGACAATCAGCCCCAGCATGGT.

This clonotype was observed many times. The rearrangement joins TRBV5-1 to TRBJ2-5; 10 bases fit TRBD1. The CDR3 is made up of 16 amino acids. V lost 1 base and J lost 4; bases outside the gene matches: 7. Germline assignment: CDR1 SGHRS and CDR2 YFSETQ. The chain's CDR3 is CASSLSTGTGVETQYF. The CDR3, as DNA: TGCGCCAGCAGCTTGTCGACTGGGACAGGGGTAGAGACCCAGTACTTC. The whole variable domain, filled in from reference TRBV5-1 and TRBJ2-5, reads KAGVTQTPRYLIKTRGQQVTLSCSPISGHRSVSWYQQTPGQGLQFLFEYFSETQRNKGNFPGRFSGRQFSNSRSEMNVSTLELGDSALYLCASSLSTGTGVETQYFGPGTRLLVL.

This clonotype was seen only once. This sequence joins TRBV29-1 and TRBJ1-1; 9 nucleotides align to TRBD1. The CDR3 has 16 residues. CDR1 is SQVTM, CDR2 ANQGSEA, per germline. With V trimmed by 8 bases and J by 2 bases, 15 bases remained unmatched. CDR3 bases: TGCAGCAGTTACGGGGACAGGGTGAATAGTAACACTGAAGCTTTCTTT. Translation: CSSYGDRVNSNTEAFF.

This clonotype has a single count. V usage is TRBV29-1 and J usage is TRBJ2-5, with 14 bases lining up with TRBD2. The end of the DNA fits TRBJ2-7 better, so the J call may be wrong. The CDR3 extends over 16 amino acids. Per germline, CDR1 SQVTM and CDR2 ANQGSEA. This CDR3 reads CSVAGTSGSRVHEQYF. The CDR3 DNA reads TGCAGCGTCGCCGGGACTAGCGGGAGTAGGGTCCACGAGCAGTACTTC.

The chain couples TRBV5-1 to TRBJ1-3; D is unresolved. The CDR3 is 14 residues long. V was cut by 3 bases and J by 3 bases, with 10 bases left in between. Germline lookup yields CDR1 SGHRS and CDR2 YFSETQ. The CDR3 DNA follows: TGCGCCAGCAGCTCGCGGACTAGTGGAAACACCATATATTTT. Translation gives CASSSRTSGNTIYF.

This clonotype turned up a few times. The chain has TRBV20-1 and TRBJ1-1, with D perhaps TRBD1 (6 bases). The V gene's germline CDR1 is DFQATT and CDR2 SNEGSKA (reference sequence). V shed 6 bases and J shed 4 bases, with 12 bases lying between them. The CDR3 totals 12 residues. CDR3 sequence: CSAPQGSTEAFF. The DNA for the CDR3 is TGCAGTGCCCCTCAGGGGAGCACTGAAGCTTTCTTT.

The chain uses TRBV6-2 or TRBV6-3 and TRBJ2-5, with 8 bases fitting TRBD2. Trimming removed 6 bases from V and 9 bases from J; junction bases left unmatched: 9. The CDR3 is 13 amino acids. Germline CDR1 MNHEY, CDR2 SVGEGT. The CDR3: CASRTSGPGAQYF. DNA for the CDR3: TGTGCCAGCAGAACTAGCGGACCTGGGGCCCAGTACTTC.

Only a few counts were recorded for this clonotype. This chain links TRBV27 with TRBJ1-4, with D unresolved. The CDR3 runs 14 residues. Per the germline V gene, CDR1 is MNHEY and CDR2 is SMNVEV (reference sequence). V lost 6 bases to trimming and J lost 0 bases, with 8 bases between them. DNA of the CDR3: TGTGCCAGCAGAATAGAAGCAACTAATGAAAAACTGTTTTTT. Its protein product is CASRIEATNEKLFF.

Many counts were recorded for this clonotype. This chain connects TRBV14 to TRBJ1-2; unclear D gene. Trimming shortened V by 0 bases and J by 8 bases, and 10 bases separated the two germline ends. The germline gives CDR1 SGHDN, CDR2 FVKESK. The CDR3 contains 13 residues. CDR3 protein: CASSQDRQTGYTF. The CDR3, as DNA: TGTGCCAGCAGCCAAGATCGGCAGACGGGCTACACCTTC.

The J gene is TRBJ2-5, the V gene TRBV5-1; 8 nucleotides agree with TRBD1. V trimming: 4 bases; J trimming: 5 bases; junction bases outside the gene matches: 4. The CDR3 length is 13 residues. In germline, CDR1 is SGHRS, CDR2 YFSETQ. The CDR3 here is CASSTDRVETQYF. The DNA for the CDR3 is TGCGCCAGCAGCACGGACAGGGTGGAGACCCAGTACTTC.

The V gene is TRBV20-1, the J gene TRBJ2-7; D is possibly TRBD2 (5 bases). V lost 4 bases and J lost 2, with 15 bases in between. The germline V gene has CDR1 DFQATT and CDR2 SNEGSKA (reference sequence). The CDR3 length is 14 residues. CDR3 residues: CSAMGEGKTYEQYF. CDR3 DNA sequence: TGCAGTGCTATGGGAGAGGGCAAGACCTACGAGCAGTACTTC.

This clonotype was found many times. The V and J genes are TRBV7-2 and TRBJ2-5; D gene uncertain. The CDR3 totals 12 residues. V lost 2 bases to trimming and J lost 9 bases, with 10 bases between them. Germline-derived CDR1 and CDR2 are SGHTA and FQGNSA. CDR3 DNA sequence: TGTGCCAGCAGCTTAAGGGTAGTTTCCCAGTACTTC. Translated: CASSLRVVSQYF.

This sequence joins TRBV10-3 and TRBJ1-1, with 8 positions matching TRBD1. After removal of 10 bases from V and 10 bases from J, the junction contained 17 bases not matched to a gene. The CDR3 is made up of 14 amino acids. Germline V lookup: CDR1 ENHRY, CDR2 SYGVKD. The CDR3, as DNA: TGTGCCACCGCACCAATCAACGGACAGGGTGGAGCTTTCTTT. Its translation: CATAPINGQGGAFF.

This clonotype was seen at least ten times. V is TRBV19 and J is TRBJ2-2; TRBD2 aligns across 10 bases. Trimming at V came to 3 bases and at J to 2 bases, leaving 9 bases not matched to a gene. The V gene's germline CDR1 is LNHDA and CDR2 SQIVND (reference sequence). The CDR3 runs 18 residues. CDR3 loop: CASSIVVAGGFNTGELFF. In nucleotides, the CDR3 is TGTGCCAGTAGTATTGTCGTAGCGGGGGGATTCAACACCGGGGAGCTGTTTTTT.

The chain is built from TRBV29-1 and TRBJ1-1; D might be TRBD1 (5 bases). Germline CDR1 SQVTM, CDR2 ANQGSEA. Trimming removed 8 bases from V and 7 bases from J, with 14 bases in between. This CDR3 spans 11 amino acids. The CDR3 coding sequence is TGCAGCACCCGGGACGGAGGTGAAGCTTTCTTT. This translates into CSTRDGGEAFF.

For this clonotype: A read error may account for a junction end that differs from germline. The rearrangement joins TRBV7-9 to TRBJ2-5; D might be TRBD2 (5 bases). Germline V gene data show CDR1 as SEHNR and CDR2 as FQNEAQ (reference sequence). The CDR3 length is 18 residues. The DNA of the CDR3 is TGCGCCAGCAGCTTGATGGGGAGTGGCCGGTCGACCCAAGAGACCCAGTACTTC. Its translation is CASSLMGSGRSTQETQYF.

The rearrangement joins TRBV20-1 to TRBJ2-7; tentative D call: TRBD1 (6 bases). CDR3 length: 14 amino acids. V was trimmed by 3 bases and J by 2 bases, leaving 14 bases between them. Per the germline V gene, CDR1 is DFQATT and CDR2 is SNEGSKA (reference sequence). The CDR3 here is CSASGDTLAYEQYF. The CDR3 coding sequence is TGCAGTGCTAGTGGGGACACATTAGCCTACGAGCAGTACTTC.

This clonotype was picked up many times. V usage is TRBV7-2 and J usage is TRBJ1-1, with D hard to call. Germline V gives CDR1 SGHTA, CDR2 FQGNSA. The CDR3 totals 14 residues. Trimming took off 1 base at V and 0 bases at J, with 6 bases between the two ends. CDR3 sequence reads: CASSLVHMNTEAFF. Written as DNA, the CDR3 is TGTGCCAGCAGCTTAGTACATATGAACACTGAAGCTTTCTTT.

In its sample, this clonotype was seen many times. J is TRBJ1-3 and V is TRBV19; D gene unclear. CDR1 is LNHDA, CDR2 SQIVND, per germline (reference sequence). The CDR3 length is 13 residues. The ends were cut back, 7 bases at V and 9 bases at J, with 16 bases in the middle. In DNA, the CDR3 is TGTGCCAGTAACCAGGCTATGGAGGGCACCATATATTTT. It specifies CASNQAMEGTIYF.

To note about this clonotype: It is likely a read error, because the conserved phenylalanine at the end of the CDR3 is missing. Because the CDR3's place on the DNA is in doubt, the DNA is left out and the CDR3 is given as listed by TCRdb. V is TRBV9 and J is TRBJ1-3; the table's D call of TRBD1 was not tested on the DNA. The CDR3 has 10 amino acids, counting both end residues. Per the germline V gene, CDR1 is SGDLS and CDR2 is YYNGEE. This CDR3 is CASSVETGGT.